Presented here are 29 T cell receptor beta chains from one specimen sequenced in a study of cytomegalovirus exposure and HLA in healthy donors. 13 Jbeta primers and 60 Vbeta primers were used for the PCR. Here immunoSEQ multiplex PCR was the method, and the copy in TCRdb shows in-frame clones only, minus some. The table has 200,000 or so clones, approximately 78% seen once; the top ten hold approximately 0.8%. The sample was PBMCs. These receptors all come from a woman between 18 and 30 years old in good health and CMV-seronegative.

The gene calls are TRBV2 and TRBJ2-3; TRBD2 is a possible D gene (7 bases). CDR1 is SNHLY and CDR2 is FYNNEI in the germline V gene. Trimming pared 8 bases from V and 0 bases from J, leaving 15 bases between. The CDR3 is made up of 15 amino acids. The CDR3 coding sequence is TGTGCCAGCGGCAGGGGAGGGACTAGCACAGATACGCAGTATTTT. Protein: CASGRGGTSTDTQYF.

V usage is TRBV6-6 and J usage is TRBJ2-1; 7 bases map to TRBD1. This CDR3 has 16 residues. V shed 5 bases and J 5 bases; nucleotides not matched to a gene: 12. Germline CDR1 is MNHNY and CDR2 is SVGAGI (reference sequence). The CDR3 nucleotides read TGTGCCAGCAGTCCGCTTGACAGGGCCATCAACAATGAGCAGTTCTTC. Protein: CASSPLDRAINNEQFF.

The genes are TRBV19 and TRBJ2-1, with 9 bases lining up with TRBD2. V was clipped by 4 bases and J by 9 bases; unmatched bases: 7. Germline V gene lookup returns CDR1 LNHDA and CDR2 SQIVND (reference sequence). The CDR3 sequence is 14 residues long. CDR3 residues: CASSTSGIGGEQFF. In nucleotides, the CDR3 is TGTGCCAGTAGTACTAGCGGGATCGGTGGTGAGCAGTTCTTC.

The chain joins TRBV5-1 to TRBJ1-2; perhaps TRBD1 as D (6 bases). This CDR3 is built from 15 residues. Trimming took off 1 base at V and 4 bases at J, with 14 bases between the two ends. Germline V gives CDR1 SGHRS, CDR2 YFSETQ. This chain's CDR3 is CASSLTGPPTYGYTF. CDR3 nucleotide sequence: TGCGCCAGCAGCTTGACAGGGCCTCCTACCTATGGCTACACCTTC.

The rearrangement links TRBV15 to TRBJ2-7; a possible D gene is TRBD1 (6 bases). Germline V gives CDR1 LNHNV, CDR2 YYDKDF (reference sequence). The CDR3 has 14 residues. The germline V and J ends were trimmed by 5 bases and 0 bases, with 11 bases remaining between them. The CDR3 reads CATSPQGFSYEQYF. For the CDR3, the DNA is TGTGCCACCAGCCCGCAGGGGTTCTCCTACGAGCAGTACTTC.

The chain joins TRBV5-1 to TRBJ2-1, with 14 bases lining up with TRBD2. Germline values: CDR1 SGHRS, CDR2 YFSETQ. Unmatched junction bases numbered 9, after V lost 3 bases and J lost 1 base. The length of the CDR3 is 19 residues. The DNA for the CDR3 is TGCGCCAGCAGCTCCAGACTAGCGGGGGGGATATGGTCCTACAATGAGCAGTTCTTC. This sequence encodes CASSSRLAGGIWSYNEQFF.

This chain connects TRBV30 to TRBJ1-4, with D unclear. Germline V gene sequence: CDR1 GTSNPN, CDR2 SVGIG (reference sequence). CDR3 length equals 13 residues. Deletions cut 3 bases from V and 8 bases from J, with 13 bases between. The CDR3 here is CAWRWLPGEKLFF. The DNA for the CDR3 is TGTGCCTGGAGGTGGTTACCAGGCGAAAAACTGTTTTTT.

The rearrangement uses TRBV10-3 and TRBJ1-5, with no clear D. There are 14 residues in the CDR3. V lost 5 bases and J 0 bases, leaving 8 bases between the germline ends. Germline V gene sequence: CDR1 ENHRY, CDR2 SYGVKD. The CDR3 is CAISRDDSNQPQHF. In DNA, the CDR3 is TGTGCCATCAGTCGGGATGATAGCAATCAGCCCCAGCATTTT.

The chain couples TRBV27 to TRBJ1-1; possibly TRBD1 for D (5 bases). Germline V lookup: CDR1 MNHEY, CDR2 SMNVEV (reference sequence). The CDR3 runs 14 residues. V lost 6 bases to trimming and J lost 0 bases, with 11 bases between them. The CDR3 sequence is CASRAGQMNTEAFF. DNA for the CDR3: TGTGCCAGCAGGGCAGGGCAGATGAACACTGAAGCTTTCTTT.

The rearrangement joins TRBV30 to TRBJ2-5, with a tentative D call TRBD1 (6 bases). Germline values: CDR1 GTSNPN, CDR2 SVGIG (reference sequence). The ends were cut back, 0 bases at V and 4 bases at J, with 9 bases in the middle. The CDR3 consists of 13 residues. The CDR3 sequence: CAWSVTGLETQYF. DNA of the CDR3: TGTGCCTGGAGTGTGACAGGTTTAGAGACCCAGTACTTC.

The V gene is TRBV28, the J gene TRBJ2-3; possible D gene TRBD2, 5 bases. The V end was cut by 6 bases, the J end by 0 bases, with 16 bases between. Germline-derived CDR1 and CDR2 are MDHEN and SYDVKM. The CDR3 spans 16 residues. Here the CDR3 reads CASRSEVAPSTDTQYF. The CDR3 DNA reads TGTGCCAGCAGATCTGAGGTAGCGCCGAGCACAGATACGCAGTATTTT.

The V and J genes are TRBV9 and TRBJ2-2; 8 positions agree with TRBD2. Trimming cost V 1 base and J 6 bases; bases outside gene matches: 2. Germline CDR1 is SGDLS and CDR2 is YYNGEE. The CDR3 runs to 14 residues. This CDR3 reads CASSVRGGPGELFF. CDR3 in DNA: TGTGCCAGCAGCGTACGCGGGGGGCCCGGGGAGCTGTTTTTT.

This chain joins TRBV5-1 and TRBJ1-1; D uncertain. V was trimmed by 1 base and J by 0 bases, leaving 10 bases between them. Germline V gene sequence: CDR1 SGHRS, CDR2 YFSETQ. There are 15 residues in the CDR3. The CDR3 DNA is TGCGCCAGCAGCTTGAATTCCAGATTGAACACTGAAGCTTTCTTT. Translating it yields CASSLNSRLNTEAFF.

This clone was seen once. This chain connects TRBV2 to TRBJ1-2, with D unclear. There are 13 residues in the CDR3. The V gene's germline CDR1 is SNHLY and CDR2 FYNNEI. V lost 7 bases, J lost 4 bases, and 13 bases lay in between. In DNA form, the CDR3 reads TGTGCCAGCAATTTCGAGACGGGCTATGGCTACACCTTC. It encodes CASNFETGYGYTF.

V is TRBV18 and J is TRBJ1-2, with 9 bases matching TRBD1. V trimming: 3 bases; J trimming: 4 bases; junction bases outside the gene matches: 15. From germline, CDR1 is KGHSH and CDR2 LQKENI. The CDR3 sequence is 18 residues long. The CDR3 sequence is CASSPTGGQESPGYGYTF. CDR3 coding DNA: TGTGCCAGCTCACCCACAGGGGGCCAAGAATCGCCTGGCTATGGCTACACCTTC.

The gene calls are TRBV7-9 and TRBJ1-6; a weak D match, TRBD1 (6 bases). CDR3 length: 15 residues. The V gene's germline CDR1 is SEHNR and CDR2 FQNEAQ (reference sequence). V lost 0 bases, J lost 7 bases, and 10 bases lay in between. The CDR3 loop reads CASSLARTANSPLHF. CDR3 bases: TGTGCCAGCAGCTTAGCGAGGACAGCAAATTCACCCCTCCACTTT. Full variable domain (rest looked up from reference TRBV7-9 and TRBJ1-6): DTGVSQNPRHKITKRGQNVTFRCDPISEHNRLYWYRQTLGQGPEFLTYFQNEAQLEKSRLLSDRFSAERPKGSFSTLEIQRTEQGDSAMYLCASSLARTANSPLHFGNGTRLTVT.

The chain joins TRBV19 to TRBJ2-3; TRBD2 aligns across 8 bases. Trimming removed 6 bases from V and 0 bases from J; junction bases left unmatched: 14. The CDR3 loop spans 18 amino acids. The V gene's germline CDR1 is LNHDA and CDR2 SQIVND (reference sequence). The CDR3 DNA follows: TGTGCCAGTAGCGGGGGGGTCGGAACTTTCACTAGCACAGATACGCAGTATTTT. Protein sequence: CASSGGVGTFTSTDTQYF.

The rearrangement links TRBV28 to TRBJ2-1; TRBD2 matches at 7 bases. The CDR3 extends over 16 amino acids. Germline V lookup: CDR1 MDHEN, CDR2 SYDVKM. V gave up 7 bases and J gave up 3 bases; unmatched junction bases: 12. CDR3 nucleotides: TGTGCCAGCAATTGGGGCGGGAGTGGACTCTACAATGAGCAGTTCTTC. This translates into CASNWGGSGLYNEQFF.

The chain recombines TRBV30 with TRBJ1-2; D is possibly TRBD1 (5 bases). The germline V and J ends were trimmed by 0 bases and 7 bases, with 12 bases remaining between them. The CDR3 extends over 13 amino acids. Germline loops: CDR1 GTSNPN, CDR2 SVGIG (reference sequence). The CDR3 coding sequence is TGTGCCTGGAGTGTAGGCCCAGGGCTTGGCTACACCTTC. It codes for CAWSVGPGLGYTF.

CDR3 loop: CATSTQIPIQGSGNTIYF. The CDR3 coding sequence is TGTGCCACCAGCACTCAGATACCAATACAGGGTTCTGGAAACACCATATATTTT. The chain combines TRBV15 with TRBJ1-3, with D possibly TRBD1 on 6 matching bases. Germline values: CDR1 LNHNV, CDR2 YYDKDF (reference sequence). This CDR3 has 18 residues. V lost 4 bases, J lost 1 base, and 20 bases lay in between. Variable domain in full (rest from reference TRBV15 and TRBJ1-3): DAMVIQNPRYQVTQFGKPVTLSCSQTLNHNVMYWYQQKSSQAPKLLFHYYDKDFNNEADTPDNFQSRRPNTSFCFLDIRSPGLGDTAMYLCATSTQIPIQGSGNTIYFGEGSWLTVV.

V and J are TRBV6-1 and TRBJ2-7, with 9 positions matching TRBD1. The CDR3 extends over 13 amino acids. The V segment lost 6 bases and the J segment 5 bases; nucleotides outside the gene matches: 5. Looked up from germline, CDR1 is MNHNS and CDR2 is SASEGT. As DNA, the CDR3 is TGTGCCAGCAGACAGGGGGCTATCGACGAGCAGTACTTC. Translated, it gives CASRQGAIDEQYF.

V and J are TRBV5-1 and TRBJ2-1; the D gene is possibly TRBD2 (5 bases). The CDR3 is made up of 14 amino acids. Germline-derived CDR1 and CDR2 are SGHRS and YFSETQ. V was shortened by 3 bases and J by 5 bases, with 12 bases between the two germline ends. DNA of the CDR3: TGCGCCAGCAGCTGGAGCCTGGGAGACAATGAGCAGTTCTTC. Translated: CASSWSLGDNEQFF.

The chain carries TRBV11-2 and TRBJ2-2; D is unresolved. The CDR3 length is 18 residues. Germline V gene data show CDR1 as SGHAT and CDR2 as FQNNGV. Trimming pared 0 bases from V and 2 bases from J, leaving 16 bases between. The CDR3 nucleotides are TGTGCCAGCAGCTTAGATCCTGTCCCCACCCTAAACACCGGGGAGCTGTTTTTT. This translates into CASSLDPVPTLNTGELFF.

The gene calls are TRBV18 and TRBJ2-5, with 13 bases identical to TRBD2. The V gene end was trimmed by 6 bases and the J gene end by 3 bases; junction bases not matched to a gene: 10. Germline V gene sequence: CDR1 KGHSH, CDR2 LQKENI. The CDR3 totals 17 residues. CDR3 nucleotide sequence: TGTGCCAGCTCTCTCTATCGGACTAGCGGGAGAGAAGAGACCCAGTACTTC. As protein: CASSLYRTSGREETQYF.

This clone occurred a few times. The chain has TRBV30 and TRBJ1-4, with TRBD1 matching 9 bases. The J segment lost 7 bases and the V segment lost 1 base, leaving 4 bases of the junction unmatched. CDR3 length equals 14 residues. Germline V lookup: CDR1 GTSNPN, CDR2 SVGIG (reference sequence). CDR3 coding DNA: TGTGCCTGGAGTGCCGGGACAGGGTCTGAAAAACTGTTTTTT. It encodes CAWSAGTGSEKLFF.

The rearrangement uses TRBV2 and TRBJ1-4; D is possibly TRBD1 (6 bases). V shed 11 bases and J shed 8 bases, with 15 bases lying between them. CDR3 length: 12 amino acids. The germline gives CDR1 SNHLY, CDR2 FYNNEI. The CDR3: CAGTGPSEKLFF. Written as DNA, the CDR3 is TGTGCCGGTACAGGGCCTAGCGAAAAACTGTTTTTT. The variable domain in full, with the rest retrieved from reference TRBV2 and TRBJ1-4, is EPEVTQTPSHQVTQMGQEVILRCVPISNHLYFYWYRQILGQKVEFLVSFYNNEISEKSEIFDDQFSVERPDGSNFTLKIRSTKLEDSAMYFCAGTGPSEKLFFGSGTQLSVL.

The chain recombines TRBV6-5 with TRBJ1-2; possible D gene TRBD1, 6 bases. The V gene lost 0 bases and the J gene lost 4 bases, with 15 bases spanning the gap. This CDR3 is 16 amino acids long. Germline V gene data show CDR1 as MNHEY and CDR2 as SVGAGI. CDR3 region: CASSYSTPGDFYGYTF. DNA of the CDR3: TGTGCCAGCAGTTACTCGACTCCAGGGGATTTCTATGGCTACACCTTC.

This chain uses TRBV5-1 with TRBJ1-5, with D possibly being TRBD1 (6 bases). The V and J ends lost 1 base and 3 bases respectively, with 11 bases between them. The CDR3 has 15 amino acids. CDR1 is SGHRS, CDR2 YFSETQ, per germline. CDR3 region: CASSLTGQNNQPQHF. CDR3 coding DNA: TGCGCCAGCAGCTTGACAGGGCAGAACAATCAGCCCCAGCATTTT.

This chain links TRBV9 with TRBJ1-2; no clear D. Between the trimmed V and J ends, which lost 3 bases and 3 bases, there was a span of 15 bases. CDR3 size: 15 residues. From germline, CDR1 is SGDLS and CDR2 YYNGEE. The CDR3 DNA reads TGTGCCAGCAGCGGCGGGCCCCCCGCGGACTATGGCTACACCTTC. Translation gives CASSGGPPADYGYTF.